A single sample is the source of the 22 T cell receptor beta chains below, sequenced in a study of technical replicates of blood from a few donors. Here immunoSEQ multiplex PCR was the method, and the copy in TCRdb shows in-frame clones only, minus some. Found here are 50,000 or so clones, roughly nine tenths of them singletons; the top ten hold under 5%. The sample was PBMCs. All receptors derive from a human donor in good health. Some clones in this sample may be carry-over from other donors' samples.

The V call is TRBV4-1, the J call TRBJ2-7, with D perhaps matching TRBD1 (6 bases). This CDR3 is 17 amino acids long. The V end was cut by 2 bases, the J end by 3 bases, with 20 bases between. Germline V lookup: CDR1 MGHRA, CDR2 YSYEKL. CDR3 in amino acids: CASSQNTPGTIYYEQYF. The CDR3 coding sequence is TGCGCCAGCAGCCAAAATACCCCCGGGACAATATACTACGAGCAGTACTTC.

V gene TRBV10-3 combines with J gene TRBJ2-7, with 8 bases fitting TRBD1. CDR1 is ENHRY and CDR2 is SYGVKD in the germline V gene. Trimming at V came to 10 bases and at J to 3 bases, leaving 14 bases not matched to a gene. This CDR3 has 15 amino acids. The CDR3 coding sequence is TGTGCCAGGTGGTCCATCGGGACAGGCGGCTACGAGCAGTACTTC. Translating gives CARWSIGTGGYEQYF.

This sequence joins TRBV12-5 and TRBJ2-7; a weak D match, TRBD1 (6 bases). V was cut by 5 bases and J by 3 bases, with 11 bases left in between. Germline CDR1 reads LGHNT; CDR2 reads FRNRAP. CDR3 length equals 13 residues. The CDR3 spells CASGTTGFYEQYF. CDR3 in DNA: TGTGCTAGTGGTACAACAGGGTTCTACGAGCAGTACTTC.

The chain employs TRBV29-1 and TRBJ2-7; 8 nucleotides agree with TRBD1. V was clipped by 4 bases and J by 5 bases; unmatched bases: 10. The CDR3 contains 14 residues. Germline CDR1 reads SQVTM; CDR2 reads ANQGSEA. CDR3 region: CSVAKDRVIHEQYF. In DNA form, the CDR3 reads TGCAGCGTTGCGAAGGACAGGGTAATCCACGAGCAGTACTTC.

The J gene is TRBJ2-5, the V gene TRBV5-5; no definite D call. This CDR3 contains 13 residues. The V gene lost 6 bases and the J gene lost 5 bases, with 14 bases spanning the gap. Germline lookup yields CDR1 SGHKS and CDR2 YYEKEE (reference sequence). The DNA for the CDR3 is TGTGCCAGCACCCGAGGCGGCCCGGAGACCCAGTACTTC. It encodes CASTRGGPETQYF. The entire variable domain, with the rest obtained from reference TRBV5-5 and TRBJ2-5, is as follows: DAGVTQSPTHLIKTRGQQVTLRCSPISGHKSVSWYQQVLGQGPQFIFQYYEKEERGRGNFPDRFSARQFPNYSSELNVNALLLGDSALYLCASTRGGPETQYFGPGTRLLVL.

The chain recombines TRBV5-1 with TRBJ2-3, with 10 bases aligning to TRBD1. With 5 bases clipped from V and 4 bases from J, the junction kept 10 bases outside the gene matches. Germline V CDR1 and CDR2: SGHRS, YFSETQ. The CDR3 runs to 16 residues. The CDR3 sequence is CASSVVGTGDSDTQYF. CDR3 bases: TGCGCCAGCAGTGTGGTCGGGACAGGGGACTCAGATACGCAGTATTTT.

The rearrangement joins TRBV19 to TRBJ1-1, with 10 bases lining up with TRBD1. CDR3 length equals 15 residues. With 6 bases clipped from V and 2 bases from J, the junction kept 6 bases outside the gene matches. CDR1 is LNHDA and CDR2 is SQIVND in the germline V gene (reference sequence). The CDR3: CASSPGTGANTEAFF. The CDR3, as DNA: TGTGCCAGTAGCCCCGGGACAGGGGCCAACACTGAAGCTTTCTTT.

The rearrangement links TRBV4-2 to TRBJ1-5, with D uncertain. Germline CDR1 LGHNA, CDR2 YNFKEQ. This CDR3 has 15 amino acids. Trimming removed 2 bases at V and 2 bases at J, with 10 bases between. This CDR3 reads CASSQSRYGNQPQHF. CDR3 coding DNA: TGTGCCAGCAGCCAAAGCCGGTATGGCAATCAGCCCCAGCATTTT.

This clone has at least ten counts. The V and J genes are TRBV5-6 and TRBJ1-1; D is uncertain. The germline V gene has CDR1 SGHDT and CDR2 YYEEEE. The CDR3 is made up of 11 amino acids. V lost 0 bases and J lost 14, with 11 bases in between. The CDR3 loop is CASSLGPKLFF. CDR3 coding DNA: TGTGCCAGCAGCTTGGGCCCGAAACTCTTCTTT.

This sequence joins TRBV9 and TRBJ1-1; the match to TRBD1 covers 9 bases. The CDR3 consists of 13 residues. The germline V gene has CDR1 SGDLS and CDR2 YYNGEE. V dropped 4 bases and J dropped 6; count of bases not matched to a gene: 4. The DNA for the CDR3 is TGTGCCAGCAGCCGGACAGGGGTGGCTGAAGCTTTCTTT. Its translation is CASSRTGVAEAFF.

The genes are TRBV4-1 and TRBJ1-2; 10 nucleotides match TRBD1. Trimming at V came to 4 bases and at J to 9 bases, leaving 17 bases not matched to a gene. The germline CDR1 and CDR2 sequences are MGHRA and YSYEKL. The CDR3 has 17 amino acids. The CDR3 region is CASSLLGQGETMLRYTF. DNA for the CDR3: TGCGCCAGCAGCCTACTCGGACAGGGGGAGACTATGTTACGCTACACCTTC.

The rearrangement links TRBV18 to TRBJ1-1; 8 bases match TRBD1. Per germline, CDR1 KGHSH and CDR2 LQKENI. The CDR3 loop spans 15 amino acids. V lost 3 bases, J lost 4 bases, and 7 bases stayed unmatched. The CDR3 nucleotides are TGTGCCAGCTCACCTACGGACAGGGTTGCCACTGAAGCTTTCTTT. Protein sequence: CASSPTDRVATEAFF. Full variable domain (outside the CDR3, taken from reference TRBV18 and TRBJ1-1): NAGVMQNPRHLVRRRGQEARLRCSPMKGHSHVYWYRQLPEEGLKFMVYLQKENIIDESGMPKERFSAEFPKEGPSILRIQQVVRGDSAAYFCASSPTDRVATEAFFGQGTRLTVV.

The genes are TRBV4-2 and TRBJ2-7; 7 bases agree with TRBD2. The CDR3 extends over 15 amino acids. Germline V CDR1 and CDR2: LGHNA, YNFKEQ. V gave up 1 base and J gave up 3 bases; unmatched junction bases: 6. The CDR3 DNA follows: TGTGCCAGCAGCCAAGGGGAGGGGCCCCTCTACGAGCAGTACTTC. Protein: CASSQGEGPLYEQYF.

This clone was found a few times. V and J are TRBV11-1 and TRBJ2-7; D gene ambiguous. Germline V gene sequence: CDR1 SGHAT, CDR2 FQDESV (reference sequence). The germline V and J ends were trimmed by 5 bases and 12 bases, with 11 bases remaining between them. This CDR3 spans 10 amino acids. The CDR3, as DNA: TGTGCCAGCAGCCTCCGCGCTCCGTACTTC. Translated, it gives CASSLRAPYF.

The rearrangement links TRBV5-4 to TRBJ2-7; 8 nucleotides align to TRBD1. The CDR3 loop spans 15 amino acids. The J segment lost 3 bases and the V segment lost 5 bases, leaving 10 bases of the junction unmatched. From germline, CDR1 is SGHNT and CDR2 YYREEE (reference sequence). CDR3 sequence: CASRMGAQGVYEQYF. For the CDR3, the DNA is TGTGCCAGCAGGATGGGGGCACAGGGGGTCTACGAGCAGTACTTC.

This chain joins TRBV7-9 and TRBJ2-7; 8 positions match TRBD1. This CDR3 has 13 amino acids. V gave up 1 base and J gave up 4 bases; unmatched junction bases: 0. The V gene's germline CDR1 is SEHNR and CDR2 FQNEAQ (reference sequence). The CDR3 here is CASSLGTGYEQYF. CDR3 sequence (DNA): TGTGCCAGCAGCTTAGGGACAGGGTACGAGCAGTACTTC.

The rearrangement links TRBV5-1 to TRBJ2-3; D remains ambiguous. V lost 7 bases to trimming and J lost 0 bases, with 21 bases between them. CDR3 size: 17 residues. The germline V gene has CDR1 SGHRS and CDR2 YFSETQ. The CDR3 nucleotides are TGCGCCAGCTTCCCTCTCCCGAGTGCAACTAGCACAGATACGCAGTATTTT. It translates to CASFPLPSATSTDTQYF.

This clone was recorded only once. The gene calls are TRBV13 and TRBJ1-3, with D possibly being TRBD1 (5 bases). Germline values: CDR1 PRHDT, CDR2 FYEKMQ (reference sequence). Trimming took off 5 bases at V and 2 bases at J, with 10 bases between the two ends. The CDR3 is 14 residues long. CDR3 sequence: CASSAGLAGNTIYF. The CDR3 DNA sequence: TGTGCCAGCAGCGCGGGACTGGCTGGAAACACCATATATTTT.

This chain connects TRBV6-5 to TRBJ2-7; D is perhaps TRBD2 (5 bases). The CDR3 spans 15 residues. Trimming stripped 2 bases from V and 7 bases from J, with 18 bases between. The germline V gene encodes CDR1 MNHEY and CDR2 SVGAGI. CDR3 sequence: CASSYAPGENVEQYF. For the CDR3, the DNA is TGTGCCAGCAGTTACGCCCCCGGGGAAAATGTGGAGCAGTACTTC.

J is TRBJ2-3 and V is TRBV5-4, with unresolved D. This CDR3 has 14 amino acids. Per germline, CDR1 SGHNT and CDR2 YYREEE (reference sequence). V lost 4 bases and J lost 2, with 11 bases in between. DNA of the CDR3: TGTGCCAGCAGCCTGCTGGGCAACACAGATACGCAGTATTTT. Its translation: CASSLLGNTDTQYF.

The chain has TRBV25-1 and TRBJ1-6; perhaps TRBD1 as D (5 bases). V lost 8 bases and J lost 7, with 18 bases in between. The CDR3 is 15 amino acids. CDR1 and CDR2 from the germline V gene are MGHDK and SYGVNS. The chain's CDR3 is CASSRGAVANSPLHF. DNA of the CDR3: TGTGCCAGCTCCCGTGGGGCCGTAGCAAATTCACCCCTCCACTTT.

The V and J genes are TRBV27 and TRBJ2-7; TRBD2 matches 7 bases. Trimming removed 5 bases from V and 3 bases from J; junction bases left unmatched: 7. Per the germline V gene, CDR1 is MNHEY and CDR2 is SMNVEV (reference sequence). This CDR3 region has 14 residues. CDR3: CASSKPGLYYEQYF. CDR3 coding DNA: TGTGCCAGCAGTAAACCGGGACTATACTACGAGCAGTACTTC.